Listed here are 14 T cell receptor beta chains from one sample, sequenced in a study of blood T cell repertoires in COVID-19 (TCRdb year 2020). The method behind the library was the immunoSEQ multiplex PCR assay. TCRdb took this table from immuneACCESS and kept in-frame rearrangements with V and J called. Such tables lack part of the clones; where checked against another copy, unresolved V genes explain under half of the gap, and the rest is unexplained. The sample has approximately 350,000 clones on record, roughly four fifths of them singletons. The ten largest clones represent roughly 5.1% of the sample. Sequenced sample: PBMCs or T cells enriched from blood (not recorded which). The receptors were sampled from a woman between 50 and 59 years old who had recovered from COVID-19.

The genes are TRBV23-1 and TRBJ1-1, with D tentatively TRBD1 (5 bases). TRBV23-1 counts as an open reading frame of uncertain function. CDR3 length equals 16 residues. V was trimmed by 7 bases and J by 4 bases, leaving 22 bases between them. The CDR3 reads CASTTIQGRGSTEAFF. The CDR3, as DNA: TGCGCCAGCACCACGATCCAGGGACGGGGGTCCACTGAAGCTTTCTTT.

The CDR3 protein is CASSLAGQGVAGSGNTIYF. DNA of the CDR3: TGTGCCAGCAGCTTAGCGGGACAGGGAGTTGCGGGCTCTGGAAACACCATATATTTT. The chain employs TRBV7-8 and TRBJ1-3; the match to TRBD1 covers 9 bases. CDR3 size: 19 residues. CDR1 is SGHVS and CDR2 is FQNEAQ in the germline V gene. J was trimmed by 0 bases and V by 0 bases; bases with no gene match: 9.

A single count supports this clone. The chain couples TRBV7-2 to TRBJ2-7; D remains ambiguous. There are 13 residues in the CDR3. Germline V gene data show CDR1 as SGHTA and CDR2 as FQGNSA. Trimming pared 0 bases from V and 1 base from J, leaving 4 bases between. The CDR3 coding sequence is TGTGCCAGCAGCTTAGCAGAGTCCTACGAGCAGTACTTC. This codes for CASSLAESYEQYF.

The chain is built from TRBV12-3 or TRBV12-4 and TRBJ1-1; possibly TRBD1 for D (5 bases). The CDR3 spans 13 residues. V gave up 8 bases and J gave up 5 bases, with 15 bases separating them. For the CDR3, the DNA is TGTGCCAGCGTGAATCTGGGGGGAACTGAAGCTTTCTTT. Its protein is CASVNLGGTEAFF.

The chain couples TRBV3-1 (or the pseudogene TRBV3-2) to TRBJ2-5, with 7 bases fitting TRBD2. The junction had 11 bases not matched to a gene; V was cut back by 4 bases and J by 0 bases. Germline CDR1 reads LGHDT; CDR2 reads YNNKEL (reference sequence). This CDR3 has 17 amino acids. The DNA of the CDR3 is TGTGCCAGCAGCCCCTTGTATCTAGCGGCGTACCAAGAGACCCAGTACTTC. Translation: CASSPLYLAAYQETQYF.

This chain uses TRBV4-3 with TRBJ1-1; D not certain. CDR3 length: 13 amino acids. Germline V CDR1 and CDR2: LGHNA, YSLEER. V gave up 1 base and J gave up 4 bases, with 7 bases separating them. The CDR3 is CASSQARGTEAFF. CDR3 sequence (DNA): TGCGCCAGCAGCCAAGCCCGGGGCACTGAAGCTTTCTTT.

The CDR3 loop is CARSLVRGGSPNEKLFF. CDR3 coding DNA: TGTGCCAGAAGCTTGGTCAGGGGCGGCTCGCCTAATGAAAAACTGTTTTTT. The V call is TRBV5-3, the J call TRBJ1-4; D may be TRBD1 (6 bases). TRBV5-3 is designated an ORF whose function remains uncertain. The CDR3 sequence is 17 residues long. Trimming removed 0 bases from V and 3 bases from J, with 15 bases in between.

The chain couples TRBV6-5 to TRBJ1-2, with TRBD1 matching 8 bases. CDR1 is MNHEY, CDR2 SVGAGI, per germline. V dropped 5 bases and J dropped 2; count of bases not matched to a gene: 4. This CDR3 spans 14 amino acids. CDR3 sequence: CASSMDRDNYGYTF. The CDR3 nucleotides are TGTGCCAGCAGTATGGACAGGGACAACTATGGCTACACCTTC.

This clone was seen more than once but under ten times. The J gene is TRBJ1-1, the V gene TRBV5-1; 9 positions agree with TRBD1. The CDR3 sequence is 16 residues long. V trimming: 0 bases; J trimming: 4 bases; junction bases outside the gene matches: 7. In germline, CDR1 is SGHRS, CDR2 YFSETQ. The CDR3 region is CASSLDTGTGITEAFF. The CDR3 bases are TGCGCCAGCAGCTTGGACACCGGGACAGGGATCACTGAAGCTTTCTTT.

The V gene is TRBV10-3, the J gene TRBJ2-2; 9 positions match TRBD1. The length of the CDR3 is 17 residues. The germline gives CDR1 ENHRY, CDR2 SYGVKD. V gave up 3 bases and J gave up 0 bases; unmatched junction bases: 5. CDR3 bases: TGTGCCATCAGTGATCACGGGACAGGGTCGAACACCGGGGAGCTGTTTTTT. Protein product: CAISDHGTGSNTGELFF.

In DNA, the CDR3 is TGTGCCAGCAGCTTAGTGGTGGGGAGCTCCTACAATGAGCAGTTCTTC. Translation: CASSLVVGSSYNEQFF. The chain combines TRBV7-2 with TRBJ2-1; tentatively, D is TRBD2 (5 bases). Germline V CDR1 and CDR2: SGHTA, FQGNSA. Trimming took 1 base from V and 0 from J, leaving 10 bases between them. The CDR3 extends over 16 amino acids.

The chain recombines TRBV5-1 with TRBJ1-2; no clear D gene. Germline CDR1 SGHRS, CDR2 YFSETQ. The CDR3 is 13 residues long. Trimming pared 0 bases from V and 8 bases from J, leaving 11 bases between. Here the CDR3 DNA reads TGCGCCAGCAGCTTGGACCAGGCCAGAGGCTACACCTTC. This encodes CASSLDQARGYTF.

With regard to this clone: This CDR3 is also generated by other DNA sequences in the sample. The chain is built from TRBV12-3 or TRBV12-4 and TRBJ1-2; 7 bases fit TRBD1. V lost 5 bases and J lost 4; bases outside the gene matches: 4. This CDR3 is 13 amino acids long. The CDR3 sequence is CASSPGTVYGYTF. Written as DNA, the CDR3 is TGTGCCAGCAGTCCTGGGACAGTCTATGGCTACACCTTC.

The chain is built from TRBV6-2 or TRBV6-3 and TRBJ1-6; D ambiguous. V was trimmed by 4 bases and J by 7 bases, leaving 11 bases between them. From germline, CDR1 is MNHEY and CDR2 SVGEGT. The CDR3 is made up of 14 amino acids. CDR3 sequence (DNA): TGTGCCAGCAGTTCACCATCGGTAAATTCACCCCTCCACTTT. This codes for CASSSPSVNSPLHF.